This entry lists 21 T cell receptor beta chains sequenced from one sample in a study of cytomegalovirus exposure and HLA in healthy donors. The study ran its PCR with 60 Vbeta and 13 Jbeta primers. TCRdb keeps only in-frame clones here, not all; method: immunoSEQ multiplex PCR. Of around 130,000 clones detected, about 80% appear once; the ten largest clones hold about 4%. Specimen: PBMCs. The source of these receptors is a woman aged 40 to 50 in good health and CMV-seronegative.

The chain employs TRBV4-3 and TRBJ2-4; 10 bases map to TRBD1. V trimming: 0 bases; J trimming: 8 bases; junction bases outside the gene matches: 7. Germline lookup yields CDR1 LGHNA and CDR2 YSLEER. The CDR3 runs to 16 residues. The CDR3: CASSQDFGQGVDIQYF. DNA for the CDR3: TGCGCCAGCAGCCAAGATTTCGGACAGGGGGTCGACATTCAGTACTTC.

The chain has TRBV18 and TRBJ2-5; 8 bases agree with TRBD2. The junction had 7 bases not matched to a gene; V was cut back by 6 bases and J by 4 bases. Germline CDR1 reads KGHSH; CDR2 reads LQKENI. The CDR3 totals 14 residues. The CDR3 reads CASSPGLAPETQYF. For the CDR3, the DNA is TGTGCCAGCTCCCCAGGACTAGCCCCAGAGACCCAGTACTTC.

V usage is TRBV5-6 and J usage is TRBJ1-1, with 8 bases fitting TRBD1. Germline CDR1 SGHDT, CDR2 YYEEEE. After removal of 3 bases from V and 1 base from J, the junction contained 2 bases not matched to a gene. The CDR3 runs to 14 residues. For the CDR3, the DNA is TGTGCCAGCAGCTACGGACAGGGGAACACTGAAGCTTTCTTT. As protein: CASSYGQGNTEAFF.

The rearrangement uses TRBV28 and TRBJ1-5; a possible D gene is TRBD1 (5 bases). Germline V gene data show CDR1 as MDHEN and CDR2 as SYDVKM. The ends were cut back, 5 bases at V and 9 bases at J, with 14 bases in the middle. The CDR3 covers 13 residues. DNA for the CDR3: TGTGCCAGCAGTCGGGGGATCCCTTCGCCCCAGCATTTT. It yields the protein CASSRGIPSPQHF.

The V call is TRBV6-5, the J call TRBJ2-5; 7 nucleotides match TRBD2. The CDR3 runs to 15 residues. Germline CDR1 is MNHEY and CDR2 is SVGAGI. The V and J ends lost 0 bases and 5 bases, in that order; junction bases with no gene match: 6. The CDR3 region is CASSYSGLVGETQYF. DNA for the CDR3: TGTGCCAGCAGTTACTCAGGACTAGTAGGCGAGACCCAGTACTTC.

The chain uses TRBV6-1 and TRBJ1-3; 10 positions match TRBD1. J was trimmed by 6 bases and V by 7 bases; bases with no gene match: 6. Germline CDR1 is MNHNS and CDR2 is SASEGT. This CDR3 spans 14 amino acids. The CDR3 sequence: CASTLGQGINTIYF. CDR3 DNA sequence: TGTGCCAGCACCCTGGGACAGGGGATAAACACCATATATTTT.

This clone has more than one count but fewer than ten. J is TRBJ2-7 and V is TRBV5-6, with D unclear. With the DNA end fitting TRBJ2-4 better, the J assignment may be wrong. Germline lookup yields CDR1 SGHDT and CDR2 YYEEEE. This CDR3 has 12 amino acids. The CDR3 coding sequence is TGTGCCAGCAGCTTCGCAATGGACATTCAGTACTTC. It encodes CASSFAMDIQYF.

The chain's CDR3 is CASSSTAGEYVEQYF. The CDR3 nucleotides are TGTGCCAGCAGCTCTACCGCAGGGGAGTATGTCGAGCAGTACTTC. The gene calls are TRBV9 and TRBJ2-7, with D possibly matching TRBD1 (6 bases). In germline, CDR1 is SGDLS, CDR2 YYNGEE. This CDR3 region has 15 residues. The germline V and J ends were trimmed by 4 bases and 6 bases, with 20 bases remaining between them.

The V and J genes are TRBV23-1 and TRBJ1-5; a weak D match, TRBD1 (6 bases). TRBV23-1 is an open reading frame, and its role is uncertain. The CDR3 covers 20 residues. V shed 0 bases and J shed 2 bases, with 23 bases lying between them. CDR3: CASSQSSSRGSAICNQPQHF. The CDR3 nucleotides are TGCGCCAGCAGTCAATCTTCTTCTAGGGGGAGCGCGATTTGCAATCAGCCCCAGCATTTT.

This chain connects TRBV7-2 to TRBJ2-7; D is ambiguous. CDR1 is SGHTA, CDR2 FQGNSA, per germline. There are 13 residues in the CDR3. With 5 bases removed from V and 1 base from J, the gap between germline ends came to 9 bases. The DNA of the CDR3 is TGTGCCAGCAGCCAGACTGAGTCCTACGAGCAGTACTTC. This encodes CASSQTESYEQYF.

This chain connects TRBV4-2 to TRBJ1-4, with D hard to call. Looked up from germline, CDR1 is LGHNA and CDR2 is YNFKEQ. Trimming pared 4 bases from V and 8 bases from J, leaving 14 bases between. This CDR3 spans 14 amino acids. CDR3 bases: TGTGCCAGCAGCCTGACGTCTACGAGGGAAAAACTGTTTTTT. It codes for CASSLTSTREKLFF.

This sequence joins TRBV11-1 and TRBJ1-5, with TRBD1 identical over 11 bases. Germline CDR1 SGHAT, CDR2 FQDESV (reference sequence). This CDR3 is built from 15 residues. V gave up 5 bases and J gave up 6 bases; unmatched junction bases: 6. CDR3 protein: CASSPGGQGGQPQHF. The CDR3 DNA reads TGTGCCAGCAGCCCAGGGGGACAGGGGGGTCAGCCCCAGCATTTT.

In this sample, this clone turned up once. The chain links TRBV2 to TRBJ1-5, with 8 nucleotides matching TRBD1. V dropped 8 bases and J dropped 10; count of bases not matched to a gene: 13. CDR3 length: 14 amino acids. Looked up from germline, CDR1 is SNHLY and CDR2 is FYNNEI. The DNA of the CDR3 is TGTGCCAGCGGGGGACAGGCTTACAATGGCCCCCAGCATTTT. Translation: CASGGQAYNGPQHF.

The CDR3 reads CASSGGQTYGYTF. The CDR3 region has the DNA TGTGCCAGCAGTGGAGGACAGACTTATGGCTACACCTTC. The rearrangement joins TRBV6-1 to TRBJ1-2; D might be TRBD1 (6 bases). The V end lost 4 bases, the J end lost 5 bases, and 11 bases lay between the germline ends. Germline CDR1 MNHNS, CDR2 SASEGT. The CDR3 has 13 amino acids.

The chain employs TRBV29-1 and TRBJ2-7; D is possibly TRBD2 (7 bases). Between the trimmed V and J ends, which lost 3 bases and 4 bases, there was a span of 19 bases. Germline CDR1 reads SQVTM; CDR2 reads ANQGSEA. CDR3 length: 15 residues. CDR3 protein: CSVDGGRGTRYEQYF. The CDR3 DNA follows: TGCAGCGTTGATGGGGGGCGGGGGACGCGGTACGAGCAGTACTTC.

The chain has TRBV5-1 and TRBJ1-1, with 10 bases aligning to TRBD1. The germline V gene has CDR1 SGHRS and CDR2 YFSETQ. V lost 4 bases, J lost 4 bases, and 10 bases stayed unmatched. The CDR3 runs 16 residues. CDR3 loop: CASSEDRGLVGTEAFF. The CDR3 DNA follows: TGCGCCAGCAGCGAAGACAGGGGGCTGGTCGGCACTGAAGCTTTCTTT. Full variable domain (outside the CDR3, taken from reference TRBV5-1 and TRBJ1-1): KAGVTQTPRYLIKTRGQQVTLSCSPISGHRSVSWYQQTPGQGLQFLFEYFSETQRNKGNFPGRFSGRQFSNSRSEMNVSTLELGDSALYLCASSEDRGLVGTEAFFGQGTRLTVV.

This rearrangement joins TRBV27 to TRBJ2-5; 7 positions match TRBD1. CDR3 length: 15 amino acids. Germline trimming cut 4 bases from V and 7 bases from J; bases unmatched to any gene: 12. Germline CDR1 and CDR2: MNHEY and SMNVEV (reference sequence). The CDR3 is CASSSFLTGMRTQYF. In DNA form, the CDR3 reads TGTGCCAGCAGTTCATTCCTGACAGGGATGCGGACCCAGTACTTC.

This CDR3 reads CASSTSSYEQYF. The CDR3 nucleotides are TGTGCCAGCAGTACCAGCTCCTACGAGCAGTACTTC. The chain couples TRBV28 to TRBJ2-7, with unresolved D. Trimming removed 5 bases at V and 0 bases at J, with 5 bases between. This CDR3 spans 12 amino acids. Germline CDR1 is MDHEN and CDR2 is SYDVKM.

J is TRBJ2-5 and V is TRBV28; perhaps TRBD2 as D (6 bases). V lost 5 bases and J 4 bases, leaving 20 bases between the germline ends. CDR1 is MDHEN and CDR2 is SYDVKM in the germline V gene. The CDR3 length is 16 residues. This CDR3 is CASSPPPSVMGETQYF. The CDR3 nucleotides are TGTGCCAGCAGTCCCCCGCCTAGCGTAATGGGAGAGACCCAGTACTTC.

V usage is TRBV5-1 and J usage is TRBJ2-6, with a possible D match to TRBD1 (5 bases). This CDR3 comprises 17 residues. V was cut by 0 bases and J by 3 bases, with 13 bases left in between. Germline V CDR1 and CDR2: SGHRS, YFSETQ. The CDR3 spells CASSLGPQGSGANVLTF. CDR3 coding DNA: TGCGCCAGCAGCTTGGGCCCCCAGGGTAGTGGGGCCAACGTCCTGACTTTC. The full variable domain, rest sourced from reference TRBV5-1 and TRBJ2-6, is KAGVTQTPRYLIKTRGQQVTLSCSPISGHRSVSWYQQTPGQGLQFLFEYFSETQRNKGNFPGRFSGRQFSNSRSEMNVSTLELGDSALYLCASSLGPQGSGANVLTFGAGSRLTVL.

V and J are TRBV19 and TRBJ1-6; D gene unclear. Trimming shortened V by 5 bases and J by 7 bases, and 9 bases separated the two germline ends. The length of the CDR3 is 13 residues. Germline V gene data show CDR1 as LNHDA and CDR2 as SQIVND (reference sequence). The CDR3 loop reads CASSDERNSPLHF. DNA of the CDR3: TGTGCCAGTAGTGACGAGAGGAATTCACCCCTCCACTTT. The full variable domain, rest sourced from reference TRBV19 and TRBJ1-6, is DGGITQSPKYLFRKEGQNVTLSCEQNLNHDAMYWYRQDPGQGLRLIYYSQIVNDFQKGDIAEGYSVSREKKESFPLTVTSAQKNPTAFYLCASSDERNSPLHFGNGTRLTVT.